These T cell receptor beta chains were read from a single sample in a study of blood T cell repertoires in COVID-19. Only in-frame clones appear in the TCRdb table, and some are missing; sequencing was by immunoSEQ multiplex PCR. The data contain 300,000 or so clones, approximately 90% of them singletons. The sequencing input was peripheral blood. The receptors come from a woman aged 25 to 45 with COVID-19, enrolled during active disease. CDR3s include the opening cysteine and the closing phenylalanine or tryptophan. Fields, in order: V gene, clone size, J gene, CDR3 protein. Where a row states a size, it is once, few, many or the class of an expanded clone; other rows omit it.

TRBV9	.	TRBJ1-1	CASSGGDTSYTEAFF
TRBV7-3	.	TRBJ2-2	CASSLRLAGAGGELFF
TRBV6-5	.	TRBJ1-1	CASSYGQGWVTEAFF
TRBV7-8	.	TRBJ2-4	CASSGQGANIQYF
TRBV14	.	TRBJ2-2	CASSTGTVNTGELFF
TRBV18	.	TRBJ2-1	CASSGTSGGYNEQFF
TRBV29-1	.	TRBJ2-5	CSVEGLAGKIYQETQYF
TRBV5-4	.	TRBJ2-7	CASSYGTSHEQYF
TRBV24-1	.	TRBJ2-7	CATSFCEQYF
TRBV27	.	TRBJ2-1	CASSPRTSGSVSYNEQFF
TRBV7-8	.	TRBJ2-7	CASTPQAPYEQYF
TRBV4-1	once	TRBJ1-2	CASSQDWDRAPLYGYTF
TRBV14	.	TRBJ2-1	CASSQDPSGYLSSYNEQFF
TRBV5-4	.	TRBJ2-3	CASSLGGDGGIDTQYF
TRBV5-6	.	TRBJ1-2	CASSRSLTGSPNYGYTF
TRBV3-1/TRBV3-2	once	TRBJ1-2	CASSSLDRRYGYTF
TRBV29-1	.	TRBJ2-5	CSVDETGLGETQYF
TRBV7-8	.	TRBJ2-5	CASSLGAGAGIKETQYF
TRBV6-1	.	TRBJ2-7	CASSDSRGLPSYEQYF
TRBV19	.	TRBJ2-1	CASSIQGRHEQFF
TRBV5-1	once	TRBJ2-6	CASSLAQGAEANVLTF
TRBV14	.	TRBJ2-2	CASSPWTGMIGELFF
TRBV7-8	.	TRBJ1-1	CASSAGGQFRTEAFF
TRBV28	.	TRBJ1-2	CASTRRGEIYGYTF
TRBV19	.	TRBJ2-1	CASSISEGGNEQFF
TRBV24-1	.	TRBJ2-1	CATSDRGDRGPNEQFF
TRBV27	.	TRBJ1-2	CASSLYMGAGGGYTF
TRBV20-1	.	TRBJ2-3	CSASGLAGGEDTQYF
TRBV4-2	.	TRBJ2-7	CASSTRTGDRYEQYF
TRBV23-1	.	TRBJ1-5	CASSQKDRGPYQPQHF
TRBV2	once	TRBJ1-2	CASSSAGGQGNYGYTF
TRBV9	.	TRBJ2-1	CASSPGTGVVSNEQFF
TRBV7-2	.	TRBJ2-1	CASSLRLAGGSGTSQFF
TRBV19	.	TRBJ1-5	CASSSQSDSNQPQHF
TRBV7-9	.	TRBJ1-1	CASSLAYGEGTEAFF